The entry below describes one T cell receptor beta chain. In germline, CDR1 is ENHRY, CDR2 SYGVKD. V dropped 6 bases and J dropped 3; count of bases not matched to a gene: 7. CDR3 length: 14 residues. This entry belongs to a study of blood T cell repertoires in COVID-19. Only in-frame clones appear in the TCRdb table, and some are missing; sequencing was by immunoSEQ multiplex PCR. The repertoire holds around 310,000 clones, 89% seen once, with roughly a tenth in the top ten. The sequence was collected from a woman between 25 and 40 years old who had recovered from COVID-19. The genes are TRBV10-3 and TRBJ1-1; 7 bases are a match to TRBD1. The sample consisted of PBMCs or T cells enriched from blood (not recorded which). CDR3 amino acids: CAIRLTGTDTEAFF. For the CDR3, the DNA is TGTGCCATCAGACTGACAGGGACGGACACTGAAGCTTTCTTT.